Following are 19 T cell receptor beta chains from one sample sequenced in a study of OX40 agonist ivuxolimab in advanced cancers. The repertoire was sequenced with immunoSEQ multiplex PCR; TCRdb's copy has only in-frame clones and lacks some. The sample includes under 35,000 clones, about 80% seen only once; the top ten take roughly 22%. The starting material was CD4+ or CD8+ T cells sorted from blood, obtained in a trial of the OX40 agonist ivuxolimab. The source is an adult with an advanced solid tumor such as melanoma, head and neck, liver or kidney cancer.

The rearrangement uses TRBV19 and TRBJ1-5; 7 nucleotides match TRBD1. Germline V CDR1 and CDR2: LNHDA, SQIVND (reference sequence). J lost 6 bases, V lost 5 bases, and 10 bases had no gene match. The CDR3 totals 15 residues. This CDR3 is CASSPGAGGSQPQHF. The CDR3 DNA reads TGTGCCAGTAGTCCAGGGGCAGGGGGGTCTCAGCCCCAGCATTTT.

The table lists this clone with a few counts. The chain uses TRBV19 and TRBJ2-7, with a possible D match to TRBD2 (5 bases). The CDR3 has 13 amino acids. The germline V gene has CDR1 LNHDA and CDR2 SQIVND (reference sequence). V was trimmed by 5 bases and J by 5 bases, leaving 13 bases between them. CDR3 sequence reads: CASSSQRGNEQYF. The CDR3 region has the DNA TGTGCCAGTAGTTCCCAGCGAGGGAACGAGCAGTACTTC.

This clone has just a few counts. V is TRBV6-1 and J is TRBJ2-7, with a weak D call TRBD1 (6 bases). The CDR3 spans 13 residues. Germline CDR1 reads MNHNS; CDR2 reads SASEGT. V was trimmed by 9 bases and J by 4 bases, leaving 16 bases between them. CDR3 sequence (DNA): TGTGCCAGTCTGACAGGATTGGGGTACGAGCAGTACTTC. Amino acid sequence: CASLTGLGYEQYF.

The chain recombines TRBV2 with TRBJ2-7, with 9 bases matching TRBD1. Germline V CDR1 and CDR2: SNHLY, FYNNEI. This CDR3 spans 14 amino acids. Unmatched junction bases numbered 4, after V lost 6 bases and J lost 1 base. The CDR3 is CASRWGQGSYEQYF. As DNA, the CDR3 is TGTGCCAGCAGATGGGGACAGGGTTCCTACGAGCAGTACTTC.

CDR3 nucleotides: TGTGCCAGCAGCCGTGGACAGGGAGGCCAAGAGACCCAGTACTTC. Translating it yields CASSRGQGGQETQYF. The chain combines TRBV7-9 with TRBJ2-5; 8 nucleotides match TRBD1. Germline assignment: CDR1 SEHNR and CDR2 FQNEAQ (reference sequence). The junction had 6 bases not matched to a gene; V was cut back by 5 bases and J by 1 base. The CDR3 loop spans 15 amino acids. The full variable domain, completed using reference TRBV7-9 and TRBJ2-5, is DTGVSQNPRHKITKRGQNVTFRCDPISEHNRLYWYRQTLGQGPEFLTYFQNEAQLEKSRLLSDRFSAERPKGSFSTLEIQRTEQGDSAMYLCASSRGQGGQETQYFGPGTRLLVL.

A single count supports this clone. This sequence joins TRBV7-9 and TRBJ2-7; the D gene is possibly TRBD2 (6 bases). The length of the CDR3 is 16 residues. The germline V gene encodes CDR1 SEHNR and CDR2 FQNEAQ (reference sequence). The V gene lost 4 bases and the J gene lost 1 base, with 17 bases spanning the gap. The CDR3 is CASSSGGLRRSYEQYF. CDR3 bases: TGTGCCAGCAGCTCTGGGGGACTCCGGAGGTCCTACGAGCAGTACTTC. The full variable domain, in which reference TRBV7-9 and TRBJ2-7 provide the parts outside the CDR3, is DTGVSQNPRHKITKRGQNVTFRCDPISEHNRLYWYRQTLGQGPEFLTYFQNEAQLEKSRLLSDRFSAERPKGSFSTLEIQRTEQGDSAMYLCASSSGGLRRSYEQYFGPGTRLTVT.

The chain has TRBV7-9 and TRBJ2-2; TRBD1 matches 9 bases. There are 15 residues in the CDR3. Per the germline V gene, CDR1 is SEHNR and CDR2 is FQNEAQ (reference sequence). The junction had 5 bases not matched to a gene; V was cut back by 4 bases and J by 5 bases. The CDR3 region is CASSSGQGWTGELFF. Here the CDR3 DNA reads TGTGCCAGCAGCTCTGGACAGGGGTGGACCGGGGAGCTGTTTTTT.

Only one count was recorded for this clone. The gene calls are TRBV5-8 and TRBJ1-5; 8 nucleotides line up with TRBD1. This CDR3 spans 17 amino acids. V was pared by 3 bases and J by 6 bases, with 14 bases of the junction left unmatched. Germline CDR1 reads SGHTS; CDR2 reads YDEGEE. CDR3 in amino acids: CASSSYRTGNERQPQHF. CDR3 DNA sequence: TGTGCCAGCAGCTCGTATAGGACAGGGAATGAACGTCAGCCCCAGCATTTT.

The table lists this clone with a few counts. The chain couples TRBV4-1 to TRBJ1-1; TRBD1 matches at 7 bases. Germline lookup yields CDR1 MGHRA and CDR2 YSYEKL. The length of the CDR3 is 17 residues. Trimming at V came to 1 base and at J to 5 bases, leaving 13 bases not matched to a gene. The CDR3 protein is CASSQVRDMAGGTEAFF. CDR3 nucleotide sequence: TGCGCCAGCAGCCAAGTTCGAGATATGGCAGGGGGAACTGAAGCTTTCTTT.

The J gene is TRBJ2-5, the V gene TRBV6-1; D is possibly TRBD1 (5 bases). This CDR3 comprises 13 residues. Trimming stripped 9 bases from V and 3 bases from J, with 14 bases between. Germline V CDR1 and CDR2: MNHNS, SASEGT. Here the CDR3 DNA reads TGTGCCAGTTTTGACAGCCTCAAAGAGACCCAGTACTTC. Translating it yields CASFDSLKETQYF.

The chain recombines TRBV6-5 with TRBJ2-5, with 7 bases matching TRBD1. Germline V lookup: CDR1 MNHEY, CDR2 SVGAGI. V trimming: 6 bases; J trimming: 1 base; junction bases outside the gene matches: 8. The CDR3 contains 15 residues. CDR3 protein: CASSQGQYFQETQYF. As DNA, the CDR3 is TGTGCCAGCAGCCAGGGACAGTATTTCCAAGAGACCCAGTACTTC.

The chain combines TRBV5-1 with TRBJ2-2, with D possibly TRBD2 on 6 matching bases. The CDR3 totals 16 residues. The V gene lost 4 bases and the J gene lost 6 bases, with 19 bases spanning the gap. CDR1 and CDR2 (germline): SGHRS, YFSETQ. CDR3 sequence: CASSHRDSVVSGELFF. For the CDR3, the DNA is TGCGCCAGCAGCCACCGGGACTCCGTAGTGTCCGGGGAGCTGTTTTTT.

This clone appeared a single time. The chain recombines TRBV19 with TRBJ2-1; 10 bases match TRBD2. Germline values: CDR1 LNHDA, CDR2 SQIVND (reference sequence). The CDR3 loop spans 15 amino acids. Trimming removed 4 bases from V and 6 bases from J; junction bases left unmatched: 6. The CDR3 here is CASSKLAGGPNEQFF. In DNA, the CDR3 is TGTGCCAGTAGTAAATTAGCGGGAGGTCCCAATGAGCAGTTCTTC.

This chain connects TRBV13 to TRBJ1-6; D may be TRBD1 (5 bases). Per the germline V gene, CDR1 is PRHDT and CDR2 is FYEKMQ (reference sequence). The CDR3 loop spans 14 amino acids. V lost 0 bases to trimming and J lost 12 bases, with 12 bases between them. The CDR3 here is CASSLGRTSGPLHF. CDR3 nucleotide sequence: TGTGCCAGCAGCTTAGGCCGGACAAGTGGACCCCTCCACTTT.

This clone was recorded a few times. The J gene is TRBJ2-1, the V gene TRBV14; D is unclear. V was shortened by 1 base and J by 5 bases, with 9 bases between the two germline ends. This CDR3 has 14 residues. Per the germline V gene, CDR1 is SGHDN and CDR2 is FVKESK. The CDR3 DNA follows: TGTGCCAGCAGCCAAGTGCTCCTACACAATGAGCAGTTCTTC. This codes for CASSQVLLHNEQFF.

This sequence joins TRBV7-2 and TRBJ1-6; D gene uncertain. CDR1 SGHTA and CDR2 FQGNSA come from the germline V gene. This CDR3 is built from 13 residues. The V and J ends lost 1 base and 7 bases respectively, with 5 bases between them. The CDR3 spells CASSLGPNSPLHF. CDR3 DNA sequence: TGTGCCAGCAGCTTAGGCCCGAATTCACCCCTCCACTTT.

The genes are TRBV7-9 and TRBJ2-7; the match to TRBD2 covers 10 bases. The CDR3 length is 15 residues. V shed 0 bases and J 3 bases; nucleotides not matched to a gene: 2. Germline CDR1 and CDR2: SEHNR and FQNEAQ (reference sequence). CDR3 loop: CASSLAAGGGYEQYF. Written as DNA, the CDR3 is TGTGCCAGCAGCTTAGCAGCGGGAGGGGGCTACGAGCAGTACTTC.

The chain has TRBV9 and TRBJ1-3; the D is unclear. CDR3 size: 15 residues. The germline V gene has CDR1 SGDLS and CDR2 YYNGEE. Trimming took off 0 bases at V and 4 bases at J, with 11 bases between the two ends. Here the CDR3 DNA reads TGTGCCAGCAGCGTAGAGAATTCTGCGGGAAACACCATATATTTT. It specifies CASSVENSAGNTIYF.

The CDR3 bases are TGCGCCAGCAGCTTGGCGGGCAGGAAGCAAGAGACCCAGTACTTC. It codes for CASSLAGRKQETQYF. This sequence joins TRBV5-1 and TRBJ2-5; D call uncertain. With 0 bases removed from V and 2 bases from J, the gap between germline ends came to 11 bases. The CDR3 spans 15 residues. Per the germline V gene, CDR1 is SGHRS and CDR2 is YFSETQ.